A single sample gave rise to the 11 T cell receptor beta chains below, sequenced in a study of CD8+ T cells in alopecia areata. cDNA prepared by RNA extraction and subsequent reverse transcription served as the template for sequencing. Sequenced by immunoSEQ multiplex PCR; TCRdb stores in-frame clones only, minus some. The data contain 200,000 to 250,000 clones, 50% to 75% of them seen just once; the ten biggest clones take up around 4%. As to treatment: oral pan-JAK inhibitor, 5-10 mg twice daily. The starting material was CD4+ T cells sorted from blood, obtained at week 4, from a patient treated with tofacitinib. The source of these receptors is a human donor with alopecia areata.

The chain couples TRBV6-5 to TRBJ2-2, with D possibly being TRBD1 (6 bases). V was cut by 5 bases and J by 7 bases, with 11 bases left in between. The CDR3 covers 13 residues. Looked up from germline, CDR1 is MNHEY and CDR2 is SVGAGI. In DNA form, the CDR3 reads TGTGCCAGCAGTCCACAGGGTAGCGGGGAGCTGTTTTTT. Amino acids: CASSPQGSGELFF.

The rearrangement links TRBV5-1 to TRBJ1-1; D is uncertain. CDR3 size: 16 residues. V was clipped by 4 bases and J by 4 bases, with 20 bases between them. CDR1 SGHRS and CDR2 YFSETQ come from the germline V gene. This CDR3 is CASSAMTSARFTEAFF. CDR3 nucleotide sequence: TGCGCCAGCAGCGCGATGACATCGGCCAGGTTCACTGAAGCTTTCTTT.

The CDR3 nucleotides read TGTGCCAGCAGTTTTGGAAGGGGTGAGACCCAGTACTTC. Protein: CASSFGRGETQYF. The chain uses TRBV27 and TRBJ2-5, with a tentative D call TRBD1 (5 bases). Looked up from germline, CDR1 is MNHEY and CDR2 is SMNVEV (reference sequence). This CDR3 spans 13 amino acids. V dropped 3 bases and J dropped 5 bases, with 10 bases sitting between them.

The chain recombines TRBV4-2 with TRBJ2-5; possibly TRBD2 for D (7 bases). The CDR3 is 15 amino acids. Germline V gene sequence: CDR1 LGHNA, CDR2 YNFKEQ. Trimming pared 5 bases from V and 5 bases from J, leaving 18 bases between. CDR3 sequence: CASSTGRGGEETQYF. CDR3 DNA: TGTGCCAGCAGCACCGGAAGGGGGGGTGAGGAGACCCAGTACTTC.

This clone was counted a few times. The V gene is TRBV11-1, the J gene TRBJ2-4; 9 nucleotides line up with TRBD1. Trimming cost V 5 bases and J 8 bases; bases outside gene matches: 7. The length of the CDR3 is 14 residues. Germline V gives CDR1 SGHAT, CDR2 FQDESV (reference sequence). CDR3 amino acids: CASSLGQGQYIQYF. DNA for the CDR3: TGTGCCAGCAGCCTAGGACAGGGGCAGTACATTCAGTACTTC.

This clone was observed a single time. The V gene is TRBV5-6, the J gene TRBJ2-2; 11 bases match TRBD1. V lost 7 bases to trimming and J lost 6 bases; unmatched junction nucleotides: 11. There are 16 residues in the CDR3. Germline V gene sequence: CDR1 SGHDT, CDR2 YYEEEE. The CDR3 spells CASRSGDRGFSGELFF. Here the CDR3 DNA reads TGTGCCAGCCGATCCGGGGACAGGGGGTTTTCCGGGGAGCTGTTTTTT.

In its sample, this clone was seen once. The chain has TRBV28 and TRBJ2-1; TRBD1 might be the D (5 bases). V was shortened by 4 bases and J by 12 bases, with 13 bases between the two germline ends. Germline CDR1 reads MDHEN; CDR2 reads SYDVKM. There are 12 residues in the CDR3. DNA of the CDR3: TGTGCCAGCAGTTCCGTGGGGCCGGGGCAGTTCTTC. Translation: CASSSVGPGQFF. Full variable domain (outside the CDR3, taken from reference TRBV28 and TRBJ2-1): DVKVTQSSRYLVKRTGEKVFLECVQDMDHENMFWYRQDPGLGLRLIYFSYDVKMKEKGDIPEGYSVSREKKERFSLILESASTNQTSMYLCASSSVGPGQFFGPGTRLTVL.

This clone occurred a few times. This chain uses TRBV11-2 with TRBJ2-1; 12 nucleotides match TRBD2. CDR3 length: 18 residues. The germline V gene encodes CDR1 SGHAT and CDR2 FQNNGV. J was trimmed by 4 bases and V by 8 bases; bases with no gene match: 15. In DNA, the CDR3 is TGTGCCAGCGTCGGACTAGCGGGGTCCAATAGGGGTTACAATGAGCAGTTCTTC. This sequence encodes CASVGLAGSNRGYNEQFF.

CDR3: CASSLSRRSRGYTF. DNA for the CDR3: TGTGCCAGCAGCCTGAGTCGGCGGAGCCGAGGCTACACCTTC. The chain carries TRBV9 and TRBJ1-2, with D unresolved. The CDR3 loop spans 14 amino acids. V was trimmed by 4 bases and J by 8 bases, leaving 18 bases between them. Germline CDR1 SGDLS, CDR2 YYNGEE.

A few counts support this clone. This chain connects TRBV7-9 to TRBJ2-7, with D maybe TRBD1 (6 bases). V was clipped by 5 bases and J by 2 bases, with 13 bases between them. Germline V lookup: CDR1 SEHNR, CDR2 FQNEAQ (reference sequence). CDR3 length: 14 amino acids. Written as DNA, the CDR3 is TGTGCCAGCAGCCACAGGGAGAGGGCCTACGAGCAGTACTTC. It encodes CASSHRERAYEQYF.

The V and J genes are TRBV4-1 and TRBJ1-2; a possible D gene is TRBD1 (5 bases). Trimming stripped 0 bases from V and 5 bases from J, with 13 bases between. This CDR3 region has 15 residues. Per germline, CDR1 MGHRA and CDR2 YSYEKL. CDR3 DNA sequence: TGCGCCAGCAGCCAAGATCAAGTAGGGGCATATGGCTACACCTTC. This codes for CASSQDQVGAYGYTF.